This TCR beta chain comes out of a study of glioma-infiltrating T cells. Using RNA template, CDR3s of TCR alpha and beta were amplified with iRepertoire arm-PCR. TCRdb re-called the multiplex PCR reads through MiXCR, storing one row per CDR3 protein. The table lists 100,000 to 150,000 distinct CDR3 sequences, roughly 20% of them singletons. This clonotype was seen ten or more times. Material for sequencing was glioma tissue, nonneoplastic brain tissue, or PBMCs (not recorded which). This TCR was sampled from a human donor with low-grade glioma or glioblastoma, undergoing nonglioma brain surgery, or in good health (not recorded which).

This CDR3 reads CASSYSGGYGYTF. CDR3 bases: TGTGCCAGCAGTTACTCTGGCGGGTATGGCTACACCTTC. This chain links TRBV6-6 with TRBJ1-2; unclear D gene. Germline values: CDR1 MNHNY, CDR2 SVGAGI (reference sequence). There are 13 residues in the CDR3. Trimming stripped 0 bases from V and 5 bases from J, with 7 bases between.